The rows below give T cell receptor beta chains drawn from one sample of a study of regulatory T cells in long-lasting Graves disease. From the multiplex PCR reads, TCRdb called clonotypes with MiXCR, one entry per CDR3 protein. The table includes 300,000 to 500,000 distinct CDR3 sequences, about 20% detected once. The sample consisted of peripheral blood mononuclear cells (PBMCs), taken when the disease was refractory, from a patient treated with antithyroid drugs. These receptors were taken from a female donor with Graves disease. Each CDR3 is given with its conserved first and last residue. The D gene is left open where the match is weak. The listing skips clone size in some rows; elsewhere it reads once, few, many or a size class.

V	size	J	D	CDR3	DNA
TRBV20-1	many	TRBJ1-1	NA	CSANRNTEAFF	TGCAGTGCTAACAGGAACACTGAAGCTTTCTTT
TRBV11-2	few	TRBJ2-3	NA	CASSLGGISTDTQYF	TGTGCCAGCAGCTTAGGCGGGATTAGCACAGATACGCAGTATTTT
TRBV5-4	once	TRBJ2-5	NA	CASSNAGRQETQYF	TGTGCCAGCAGCAACGCCGGGCGGCAAGAGACCCAGTACTTC
TRBV27	NA	TRBJ1-3	NA	CASSYTSSSGNTIYF	TGTGCCAGCAGTTACACATCCAGCTCTGGAAACACCATATATTTT
TRBV4-1	NA	TRBJ1-2	NA	CASSHPQGLSGRYGYTF	TGCGCCAGCAGCCACCCCCAGGGCTTATCTGGGCGGTATGGCTACACCTTC
TRBV27	NA	TRBJ1-5	NA	CASNKFKGDSNQPQHF	TGTGCCAGCAATAAGTTCAAGGGCGATAGCAATCAGCCCCAGCATTTT
TRBV27	few	TRBJ1-2	TRBD1	CASSFAGGGYGYTF	TGTGCCAGCAGTTTCGCAGGGGGCGGCTATGGCTACACCTTC
TRBV18	NA	TRBJ1-5	NA	CASSRSGTDQPQHF	TGTGCCAGCTCACGGTCCGGGACTGATCAGCCCCAGCATTTT
TRBV7-9	NA	TRBJ2-2	TRBD2	CASSSPSGRAVGELFF	TGTGCCAGCAGTAGCCCTAGCGGGAGGGCCGTCGGGGAGCTGTTTTTT
TRBV9	few	TRBJ1-2	NA	CASAHGGNYGYTF	TGTGCCAGCGCCCACGGGGGGAACTATGGTTACACCTTC
TRBV3-1	many	TRBJ2-7	TRBD2	CASSRGTSGEHEQYF	TGTGCCAGCAGCCGGGGGACTAGCGGCGAACACGAGCAGTACTTC
TRBV5-1	few	TRBJ2-7	NA	CASSSGDPSPRNEQYF	TGCGCCAGCAGCTCGGGGGACCCTTCCCCTCGGAACGAGCAGTACTTC
TRBV28	many	TRBJ2-7	TRBD2	CASSPLSSGRNEQYF	TGTGCCAGCAGTCCCCTGTCTAGCGGGAGGAACGAGCAGTACTTC
TRBV28	many	TRBJ1-4	NA	CASSLRGGFGEKLFF	TGTGCCAGCAGTTTAAGAGGCGGGTTCGGGGAAAAACTGTTTTTT
TRBV28	many	TRBJ2-7	NA	CASSPHAGKHEQYF	TGTGCCAGCAGTCCCCATGCAGGGAAACACGAGCAGTACTTC
TRBV27	few	TRBJ2-7	NA	CASRRSAGTAYEQYF	TGTGCCAGCAGACGTTCCGCCGGGACCGCCTACGAGCAGTACTTC
TRBV18	few	TRBJ2-7	TRBD1	CASSTDRADYEQYF	TGTGCCAGCTCGACAGACAGGGCGGACTACGAGCAGTACTTC
TRBV6-1	NA	TRBJ2-2	TRBD1	CASRPTRDRGPNTGELFF	TGTGCCAGCAGACCTACCCGGGACAGGGGGCCGAACACCGGGGAGCTGTTTTTT
TRBV6-1	few	TRBJ1-1	TRBD1	CASSPGGFTEAFF	TGTGCCAGCAGCCCAGGGGGTTTCACTGAAGCTTTCTTT
TRBV7-2	many	TRBJ2-7	TRBD2	CASSPPPGRSQYF	TGTGCCAGCAGCCCTCCCCCCGGGAGGTCGCAGTACTTC
TRBV18	NA	TRBJ2-7	NA	CASSSDRGSLAGFSYEQYF	TGTGCCAGCTCATCCGACAGGGGATCCCTAGCGGGATTCTCCTACGAGCAGTACTTC
TRBV3-1	many	TRBJ1-4	NA	CASSQGPANEKLFF	TGTGCCAGCAGCCAGGGACCCGCTAATGAAAAACTGTTTTTT
TRBV7-2	many	TRBJ2-7	TRBD2	CASSELAGGRPEQYF	TGTGCCAGCAGCGAACTAGCGGGAGGCCGCCCCGAGCAGTACTTC
TRBV30	many	TRBJ1-1	NA	CAWCQGFEAFF	TGTGCCTGGTGTCAGGGGTTTGAAGCTTTCTTT
TRBV7-9	NA	TRBJ1-2	TRBD1	CASSLVGTELSVGYTF	TGTGCCAGCAGCTTAGTTGGGACAGAGCTCTCTGTAGGCTACACCTTC
TRBV29-1	NA	TRBJ1-2	TRBD1	CSVGGGWQGEDGYTF	TGCAGCGTTGGGGGCGGTTGGCAGGGGGAGGATGGCTACACCTTC
TRBV4-3	NA	TRBJ2-2	NA	CASSQPRGVDTGELFF	TGCGCCAGCAGCCAACCGAGGGGGGTCGACACCGGGGAGCTGTTTTTT
TRBV5-1	NA	TRBJ1-1	TRBD1	CASSSRTGAPPEAFF	TGCGCCAGCAGCTCCCGGACAGGGGCTCCGCCTGAAGCTTTCTTT
TRBV6-5	NA	TRBJ2-2	TRBD2	CASSYSTGGPDTGELFF	TGTGCCAGCAGTTACTCAACGGGAGGGCCCGACACCGGGGAGCTGTTTTTT
TRBV27	NA	TRBJ2-7	NA	CASSFSQVTSYEQYF	TGTGCCAGCAGTTTTTCACAGGTGACCTCCTACGAGCAGTACTTC
TRBV5-1	many	TRBJ1-1	TRBD1	CASSYTGTALEAFF	TGCGCCAGCAGCTATACCGGGACAGCCCTTGAAGCTTTCTTT
TRBV12-3/TRBV12-4	many	TRBJ1-1	TRBD1	CASSFGTGVLMNTEAFF	TGTGCCAGCAGTTTCGGGACAGGGGTTCTCATGAACACTGAAGCTTTCTTT
TRBV20-1	many	TRBJ2-5	TRBD2	CSARVLAGALQETQYF	TGCAGTGCTAGAGTGCTAGCGGGAGCACTGCAAGAGACCCAGTACTTC
TRBV6-2/TRBV6-3	many	TRBJ1-4	NA	CASSNTHKGGNEKLFF	TGTGCCAGCAGCAATACCCACAAGGGAGGGAATGAAAAACTGTTTTTT
TRBV15	NA	TRBJ2-5	NA	CATSRTWGAREEETQYF	TGTGCCACCAGTAGGACTTGGGGGGCGCGCGAGGAAGAGACCCAGTACTTC
TRBV10-3	many	TRBJ2-7	TRBD1	CAITSGTGSYEQYF	TGTGCCATCACTTCCGGGACAGGATCCTACGAGCAGTACTTC
TRBV12-3/TRBV12-4	many	TRBJ2-5	NA	CASSFGGGPTETQYF	TGTGCCAGCAGTTTCGGGGGAGGCCCCACAGAGACCCAGTACTTC
TRBV5-1	NA	TRBJ1-2	NA	CASSLTVGPGGTNYGYTF	TGCGCCAGCAGCTTGACAGTTGGTCCGGGGGGGACTAACTATGGCTACACCTTC
TRBV6-5	few	TRBJ2-2	NA	CASSYVSFNTGELFF	TGTGCCAGCAGTTACGTGAGCTTCAACACCGGGGAGCTGTTTTTT
TRBV28	many	TRBJ1-6	NA	CASTHTGTGNSPLHF	TGTGCCAGCACCCACACCGGGACGGGTAATTCACCCCTCCACTTT
TRBV28	NA	TRBJ2-5	NA	CASSSQMYQETQYF	TGTGCCAGCAGTTCTCAGATGTACCAAGAGACCCAGTACTTC
TRBV4-3	NA	TRBJ2-7	TRBD2	CASTLAAGSSYEQYF	TGCGCCAGCACCCTAGCAGCGGGATCCTCCTACGAGCAGTACTTC
TRBV7-2	few	TRBJ2-3	NA	CASSLRTSSRDTQYF	TGTGCCAGCAGTCTCCGGACTTCTAGCAGGGATACGCAGTATTTT
TRBV6-1	few	TRBJ2-2	NA	CASGYRGTGELFF	TGTGCCAGCGGGTACCGAGGGACCGGGGAGCTGTTTTTT
TRBV28	many	TRBJ2-2	TRBD1	CASCRDRVNTGELFF	TGTGCCAGCTGCCGGGACAGGGTCAACACCGGGGAGCTGTTTTTT
TRBV29-1	few	TRBJ2-7	NA	CSVEQSPYEQYF	TGCAGCGTTGAACAGAGTCCCTACGAGCAGTACTTC